This T cell receptor (beta chain) was profiled in a study of shared T cell receptors in the human thymus. Using immunoSEQ multiplex PCR, the repertoire was profiled, and TCRdb retains in-frame clones only, with some absent. The profile shows over 350,000 clones, roughly 94% of them singletons. From germline, CDR1 is ENHRY and CDR2 SYGVKD. V lost 3 bases and J lost 1, with 10 bases in between. The CDR3 is 15 residues long. The genes are TRBV10-3 and TRBJ1-5; D remains ambiguous. The origin of this receptor is a human donor. Sequenced material: thymocytes. As DNA, the CDR3 is TGTGCCATCAGTGAACAGCTTACGAGCAATCAGCCCCAGCATTTT. Amino acids: CAISEQLTSNQPQHF.